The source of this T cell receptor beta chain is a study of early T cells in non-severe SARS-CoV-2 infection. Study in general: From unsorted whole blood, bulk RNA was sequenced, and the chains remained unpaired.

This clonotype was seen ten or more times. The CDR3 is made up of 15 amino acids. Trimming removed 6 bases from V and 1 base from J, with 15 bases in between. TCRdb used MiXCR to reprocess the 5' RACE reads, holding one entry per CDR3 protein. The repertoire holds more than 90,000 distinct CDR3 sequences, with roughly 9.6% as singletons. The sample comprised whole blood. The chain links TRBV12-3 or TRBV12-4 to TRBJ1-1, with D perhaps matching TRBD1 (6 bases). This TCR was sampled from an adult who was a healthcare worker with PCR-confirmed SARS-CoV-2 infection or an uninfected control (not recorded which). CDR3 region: CASRTRQVTNTEAFF. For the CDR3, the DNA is TGTGCCAGCAGAACGAGACAGGTTACGAACACTGAAGCTTTCTTT.